This TCR beta chain was sequenced during a study of PD-1 blockade in classical Hodgkin lymphoma. Study summary: Treatment was intravenous nivolumab, 3 mg/kg every 2 weeks, until progression.

Comment on this clone: What it binds is not known.

The method was immunoSEQ multiplex PCR; TCRdb's version includes in-frame clones alone and lacks a portion of them. Among 50,000 or so clones listed, around 90% were seen once. Germline lookup yields CDR1 SGDLS and CDR2 YYNGEE. V was cut by 3 bases and J by 4 bases, with 19 bases left in between. CDR3 size: 16 residues. Time point noted: cycle 4 day 1 (C4D1), after 6 weeks of nivolumab. All the patients suffered relapse after autologous stem cell transplantation, and brentuximab vedotin exposure differed. Study conclusions and caveats: TCR diversity in CD4+, not CD8+, cells rose significantly by C4D1.

This receptor was taken from a human donor with classical Hodgkin lymphoma. The material was peripheral blood mononuclear cells (PBMCs), obtained before the fourth cycle of nivolumab. The gene calls are TRBV9 and TRBJ1-1, with D maybe TRBD1 (5 bases). CDR3 nucleotide sequence: TGTGCCAGCAGCGACCCCGGGACGAAGGGCGCCACTGAAGCTTTCTTT. It is translated as CASSDPGTKGATEAFF.